Sequencing of this T cell receptor beta chain was carried out in a study of early T cells in non-severe SARS-CoV-2 infection. Individual cDNA molecules carried attached unique molecular identifiers. One entry per CDR3 protein results from TCRdb running MiXCR on the 5' RACE reads. The data show 85,000 to 100,000 distinct CDR3 sequences, roughly 17% seen once. The CDR3 sequence is 14 residues long. Looked up from germline, CDR1 is DFQATT and CDR2 is SNEGSKA (reference sequence). V lost 6 bases and J lost 1; bases outside the gene matches: 4. Many counts were recorded for this clonotype. The input for sequencing was whole blood, taken at baseline. The source of this sequence is an adult who was a healthcare worker with PCR-confirmed SARS-CoV-2 infection or an uninfected control (not recorded which). The V call is TRBV20-1, the J call TRBJ2-7; 12 bases map to TRBD2. In DNA form, the CDR3 reads TGCAGTGCCAGACTAGCGGGAGTATCCTACGAGCAGTACTTC. It yields the protein CSARLAGVSYEQYF.